The clone carrying this TCR beta chain was counted a single time. In the authors' workflow: The assay estimated nucleated cells by amplifying reference gene primers. Profiling relied on immunoSEQ multiplex PCR, and the TCRdb table lists in-frame clones only, not all of them. V and J calls plus clone size are reproduced from that table; the DNA served to infer D and trimming. The data contain around 30,000 clones, 60% to 80% of them singletons. This specimen comes from a study of blood T cell repertoires in COVID-19. Study-wide context: COVID-19 samples, acute and convalescent, were from the United States, Italy and Spain. PBMCs, B-cell-depleted T cells, or T cells were the source of the cDNA or gDNA that made up the material.

Germline V CDR1 and CDR2: LGHDT, YNNKEL (reference sequence). The CDR3 is 13 residues long. Trimming removed 5 bases from V and 6 bases from J, with 14 bases in between. This sequence joins TRBV3-1 (or the pseudogene TRBV3-2) and TRBJ2-7, with D possibly TRBD2 on 6 matching bases. Sequencing was done on a sample of peripheral blood. The receptor's source is a woman aged 70-85 years with active or convalescent COVID-19. CDR3 coding DNA: TGTGCCAGCAGCTTCTTCTTCGGGGGCGAGCAGTACTTC. Its protein is CASSFFFGGEQYF.